This T cell receptor (beta chain) was identified during a study of T-cell memory formation after mild COVID-19. The CDR3 loop spans 11 amino acids. CDR1 and CDR2 (germline): SGHTA, FQGNSA. V dropped 5 bases and J dropped 5 bases, with 6 bases sitting between them. This clonotype was counted between two and nine times. In TCRdb, the 5' RACE reads were re-called with MiXCR into one record per CDR3 protein. The table has about 110,000 distinct CDR3 sequences, roughly a sixth seen once. The chain uses TRBV7-2 and TRBJ2-5, with D unclear. The specimen sequenced was PBMCs or a T cell subset sorted from them (not recorded which). The TCR comes from a young man who had mild COVID-19 (a few samples of this study predate the infection). Cell type and time point are not known. The DNA for the CDR3 is TGTGCCAGCAGCCGAGCGGAGACCCAGTACTTC. It yields the protein CASSRAETQYF.